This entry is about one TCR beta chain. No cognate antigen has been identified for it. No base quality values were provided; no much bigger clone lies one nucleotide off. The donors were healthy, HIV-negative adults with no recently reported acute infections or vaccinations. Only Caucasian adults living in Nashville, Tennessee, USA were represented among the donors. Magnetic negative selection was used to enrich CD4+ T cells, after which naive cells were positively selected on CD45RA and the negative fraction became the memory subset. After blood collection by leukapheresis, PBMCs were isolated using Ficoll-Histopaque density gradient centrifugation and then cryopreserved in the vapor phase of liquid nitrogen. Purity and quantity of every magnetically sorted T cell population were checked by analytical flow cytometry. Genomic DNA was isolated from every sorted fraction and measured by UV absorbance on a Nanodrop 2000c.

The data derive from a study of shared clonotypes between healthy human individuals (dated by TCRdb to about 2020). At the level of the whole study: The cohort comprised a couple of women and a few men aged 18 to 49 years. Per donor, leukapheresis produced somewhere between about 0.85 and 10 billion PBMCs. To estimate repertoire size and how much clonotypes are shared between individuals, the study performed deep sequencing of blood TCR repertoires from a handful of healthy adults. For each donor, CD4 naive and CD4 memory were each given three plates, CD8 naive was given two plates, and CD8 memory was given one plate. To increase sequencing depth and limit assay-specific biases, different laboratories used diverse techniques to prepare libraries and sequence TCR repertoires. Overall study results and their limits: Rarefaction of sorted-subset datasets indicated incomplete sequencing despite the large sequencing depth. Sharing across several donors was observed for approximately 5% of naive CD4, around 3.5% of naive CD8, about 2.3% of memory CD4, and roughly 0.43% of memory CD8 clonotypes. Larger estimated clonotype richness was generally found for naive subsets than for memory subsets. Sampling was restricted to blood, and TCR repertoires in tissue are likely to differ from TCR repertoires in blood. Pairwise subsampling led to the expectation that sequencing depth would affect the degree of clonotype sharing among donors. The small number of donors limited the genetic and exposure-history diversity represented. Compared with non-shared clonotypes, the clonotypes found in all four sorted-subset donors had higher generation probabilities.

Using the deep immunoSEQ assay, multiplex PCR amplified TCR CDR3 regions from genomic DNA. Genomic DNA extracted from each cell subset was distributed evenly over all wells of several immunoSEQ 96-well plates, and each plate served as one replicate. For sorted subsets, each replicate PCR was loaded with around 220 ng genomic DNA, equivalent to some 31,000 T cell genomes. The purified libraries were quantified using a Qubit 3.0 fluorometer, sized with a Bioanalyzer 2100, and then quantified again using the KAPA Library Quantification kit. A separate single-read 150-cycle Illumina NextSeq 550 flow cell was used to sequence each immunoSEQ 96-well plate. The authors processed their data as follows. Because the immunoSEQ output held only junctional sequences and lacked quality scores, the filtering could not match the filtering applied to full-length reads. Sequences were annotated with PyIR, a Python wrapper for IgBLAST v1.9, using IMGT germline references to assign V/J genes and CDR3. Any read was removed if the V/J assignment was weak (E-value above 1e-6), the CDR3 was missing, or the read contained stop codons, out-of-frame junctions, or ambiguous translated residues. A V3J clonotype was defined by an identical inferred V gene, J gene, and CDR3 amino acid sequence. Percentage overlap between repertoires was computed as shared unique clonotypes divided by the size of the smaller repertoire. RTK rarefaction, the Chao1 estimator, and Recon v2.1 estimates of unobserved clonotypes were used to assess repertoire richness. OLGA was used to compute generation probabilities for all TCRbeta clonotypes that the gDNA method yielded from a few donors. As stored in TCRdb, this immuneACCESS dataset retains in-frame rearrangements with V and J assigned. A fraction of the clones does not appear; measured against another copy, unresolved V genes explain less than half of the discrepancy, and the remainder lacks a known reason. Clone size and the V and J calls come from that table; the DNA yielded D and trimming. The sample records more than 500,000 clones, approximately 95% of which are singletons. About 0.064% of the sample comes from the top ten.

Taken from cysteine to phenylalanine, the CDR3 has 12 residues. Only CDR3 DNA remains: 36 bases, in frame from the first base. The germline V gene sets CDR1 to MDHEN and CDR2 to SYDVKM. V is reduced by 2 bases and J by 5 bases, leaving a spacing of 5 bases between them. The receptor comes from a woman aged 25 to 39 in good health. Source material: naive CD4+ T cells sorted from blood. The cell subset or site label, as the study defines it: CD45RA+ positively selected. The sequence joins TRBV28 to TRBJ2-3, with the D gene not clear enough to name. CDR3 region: CASSLTGDTQYF. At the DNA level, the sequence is TGTGCCAGCAGTTTAACCGGAGATACGCAGTATTTT.